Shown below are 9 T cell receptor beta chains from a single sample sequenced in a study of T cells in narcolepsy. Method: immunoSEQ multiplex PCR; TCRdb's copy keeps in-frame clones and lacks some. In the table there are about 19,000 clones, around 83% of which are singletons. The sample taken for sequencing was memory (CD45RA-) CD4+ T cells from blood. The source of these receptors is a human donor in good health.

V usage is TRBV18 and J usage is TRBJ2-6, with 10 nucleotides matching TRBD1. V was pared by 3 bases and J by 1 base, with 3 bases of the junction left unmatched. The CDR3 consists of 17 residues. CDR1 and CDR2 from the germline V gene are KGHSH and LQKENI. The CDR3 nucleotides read TGTGCCAGCTCACCCGGACAGGGGGGTTCTGGGGCCAACGTCCTGACTTTC. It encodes CASSPGQGGSGANVLTF. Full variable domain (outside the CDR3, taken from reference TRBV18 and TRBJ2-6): NAGVMQNPRHLVRRRGQEARLRCSPMKGHSHVYWYRQLPEEGLKFMVYLQKENIIDESGMPKERFSAEFPKEGPSILRIQQVVRGDSAAYFCASSPGQGGSGANVLTFGAGSRLTVL.

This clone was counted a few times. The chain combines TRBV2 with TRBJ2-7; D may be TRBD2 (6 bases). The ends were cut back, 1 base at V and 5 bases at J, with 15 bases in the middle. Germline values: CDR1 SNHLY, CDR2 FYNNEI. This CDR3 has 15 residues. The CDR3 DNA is TGTGCCAGCAGTGAAGTGTTCCGGGAGAGAGACGAGCAGTACTTC. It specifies CASSEVFRERDEQYF. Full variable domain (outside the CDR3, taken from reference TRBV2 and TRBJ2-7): EPEVTQTPSHQVTQMGQEVILRCVPISNHLYFYWYRQILGQKVEFLVSFYNNEISEKSEIFDDQFSVERPDGSNFTLKIRSTKLEDSAMYFCASSEVFRERDEQYFGPGTRLTVT.

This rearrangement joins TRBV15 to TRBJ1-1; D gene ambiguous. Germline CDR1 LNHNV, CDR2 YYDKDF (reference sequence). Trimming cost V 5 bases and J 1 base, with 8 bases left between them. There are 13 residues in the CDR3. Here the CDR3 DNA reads TGTGCCACCAGCCTGGACCCGAACACTGAAGCTTTCTTT. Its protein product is CATSLDPNTEAFF.

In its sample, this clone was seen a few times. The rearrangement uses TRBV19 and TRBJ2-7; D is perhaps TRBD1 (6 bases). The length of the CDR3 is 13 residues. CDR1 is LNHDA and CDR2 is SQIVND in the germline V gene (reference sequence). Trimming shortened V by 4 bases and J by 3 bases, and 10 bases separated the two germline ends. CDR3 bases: TGTGCCAGTAGTAAAGGACAGTACTACGAGCAGTACTTC. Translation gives CASSKGQYYEQYF.

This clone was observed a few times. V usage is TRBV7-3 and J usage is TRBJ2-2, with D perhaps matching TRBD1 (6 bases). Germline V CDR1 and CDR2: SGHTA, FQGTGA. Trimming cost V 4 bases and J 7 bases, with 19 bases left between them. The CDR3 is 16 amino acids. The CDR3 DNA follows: TGTGCCAGCAGCTCACCTAACAGGGTTTCTAACGGGGAGCTGTTTTTT. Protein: CASSSPNRVSNGELFF.

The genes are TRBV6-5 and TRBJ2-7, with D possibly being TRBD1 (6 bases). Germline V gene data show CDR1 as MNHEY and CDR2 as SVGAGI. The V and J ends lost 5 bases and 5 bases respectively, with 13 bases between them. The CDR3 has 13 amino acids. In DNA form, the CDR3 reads TGTGCCAGCAGTCCCGGCAGGGGCCACGAGCAGTACTTC. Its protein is CASSPGRGHEQYF.

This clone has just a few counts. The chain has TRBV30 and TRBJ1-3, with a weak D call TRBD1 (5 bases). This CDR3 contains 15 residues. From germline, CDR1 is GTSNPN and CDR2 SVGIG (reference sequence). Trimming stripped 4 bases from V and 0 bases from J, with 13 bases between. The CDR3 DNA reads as TGTGCCTGGACCCCTGGGACCTTCTCTGGAAACACCATATATTTT. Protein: CAWTPGTFSGNTIYF.

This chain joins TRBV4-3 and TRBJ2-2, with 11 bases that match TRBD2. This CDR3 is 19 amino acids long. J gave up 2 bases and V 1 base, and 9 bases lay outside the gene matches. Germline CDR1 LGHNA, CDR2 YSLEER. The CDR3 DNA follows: TGCGCCAGCAGCCAAGGTCCAGCAACTAGCGGGAGAAACACCGGGGAGCTGTTTTTT. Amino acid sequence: CASSQGPATSGRNTGELFF.

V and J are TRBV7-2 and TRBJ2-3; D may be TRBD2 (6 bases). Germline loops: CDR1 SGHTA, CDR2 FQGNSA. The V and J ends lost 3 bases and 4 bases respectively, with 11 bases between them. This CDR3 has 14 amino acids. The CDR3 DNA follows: TGTGCCAGCAGCTTTGGGGGGACCTCAGATACGCAGTATTTT. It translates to CASSFGGTSDTQYF.